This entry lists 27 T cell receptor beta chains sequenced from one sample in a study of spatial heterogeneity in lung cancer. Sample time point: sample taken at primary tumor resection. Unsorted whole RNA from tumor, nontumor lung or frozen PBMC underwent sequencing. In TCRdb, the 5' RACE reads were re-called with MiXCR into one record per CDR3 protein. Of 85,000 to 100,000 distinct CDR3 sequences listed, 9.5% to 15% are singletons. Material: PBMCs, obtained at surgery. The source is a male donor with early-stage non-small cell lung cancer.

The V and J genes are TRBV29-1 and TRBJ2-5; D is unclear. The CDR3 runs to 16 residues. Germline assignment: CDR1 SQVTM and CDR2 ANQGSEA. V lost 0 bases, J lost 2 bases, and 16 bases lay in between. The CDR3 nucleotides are TGCAGCGTTGAAGATCTTACAGCCATACCACAAGAGACCCAGTACTTC. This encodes CSVEDLTAIPQETQYF.

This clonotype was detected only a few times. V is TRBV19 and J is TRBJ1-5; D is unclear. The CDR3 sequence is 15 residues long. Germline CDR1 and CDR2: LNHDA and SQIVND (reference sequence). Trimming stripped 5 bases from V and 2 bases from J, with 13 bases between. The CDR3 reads CASSVLMGGNQPQHF. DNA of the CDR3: TGTGCCAGTAGTGTCTTGATGGGTGGCAATCAGCCCCAGCATTTT. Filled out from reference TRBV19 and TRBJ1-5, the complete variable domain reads DGGITQSPKYLFRKEGQNVTLSCEQNLNHDAMYWYRQDPGQGLRLIYYSQIVNDFQKGDIAEGYSVSREKKESFPLTVTSAQKNPTAFYLCASSVLMGGNQPQHFGDGTRLSIL.

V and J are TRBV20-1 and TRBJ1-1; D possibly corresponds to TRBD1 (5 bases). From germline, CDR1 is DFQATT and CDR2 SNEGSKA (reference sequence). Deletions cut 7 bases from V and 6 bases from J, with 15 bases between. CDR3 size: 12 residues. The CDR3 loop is CSGRGGDAEAFF. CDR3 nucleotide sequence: TGCAGTGGTAGGGGTGGGGACGCTGAAGCTTTCTTT.

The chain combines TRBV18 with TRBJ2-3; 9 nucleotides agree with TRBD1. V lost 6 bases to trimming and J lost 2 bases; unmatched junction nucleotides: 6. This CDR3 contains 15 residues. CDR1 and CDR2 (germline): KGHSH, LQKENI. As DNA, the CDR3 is TGTGCCAGCTCGATGGGACAGGGACTCACAGATACGCAGTATTTT. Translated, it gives CASSMGQGLTDTQYF. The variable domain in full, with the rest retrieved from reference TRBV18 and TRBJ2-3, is NAGVMQNPRHLVRRRGQEARLRCSPMKGHSHVYWYRQLPEEGLKFMVYLQKENIIDESGMPKERFSAEFPKEGPSILRIQQVVRGDSAAYFCASSMGQGLTDTQYFGPGTRLTVL.

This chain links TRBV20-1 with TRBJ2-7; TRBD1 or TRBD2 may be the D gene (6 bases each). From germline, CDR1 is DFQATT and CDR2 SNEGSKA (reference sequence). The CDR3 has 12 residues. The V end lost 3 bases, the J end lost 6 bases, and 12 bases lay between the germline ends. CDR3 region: CSARIQGGEQYF. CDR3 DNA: TGCAGTGCTAGGATACAGGGAGGCGAGCAGTACTTC.

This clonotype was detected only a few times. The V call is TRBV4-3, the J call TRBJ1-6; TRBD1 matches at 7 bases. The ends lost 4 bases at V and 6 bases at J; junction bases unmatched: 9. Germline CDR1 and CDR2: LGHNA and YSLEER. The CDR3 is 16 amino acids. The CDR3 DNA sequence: TGCGCCAGCAGCCGAGACCGGGACAGCTTTAATTCACCCCTCCACTTT. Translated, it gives CASSRDRDSFNSPLHF.

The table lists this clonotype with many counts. CDR3 DNA: TGTGCCAGCAGCTTAGATTCGAGACTAGGGAACATTCAGTACTTC. It is translated as CASSLDSRLGNIQYF. The chain links TRBV7-2 to TRBJ2-4, with a weak D call TRBD2 (6 bases). Trimming left V 1 base short and J 7 bases short, with 14 bases between. The CDR3 length is 15 residues. Germline V CDR1 and CDR2: SGHTA, FQGNSA.

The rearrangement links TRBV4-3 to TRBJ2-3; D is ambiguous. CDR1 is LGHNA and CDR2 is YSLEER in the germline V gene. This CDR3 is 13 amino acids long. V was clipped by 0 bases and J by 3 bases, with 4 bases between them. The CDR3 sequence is CASSQEGTDTQYF. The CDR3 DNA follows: TGCGCCAGCAGCCAAGAGGGGACAGATACGCAGTATTTT.

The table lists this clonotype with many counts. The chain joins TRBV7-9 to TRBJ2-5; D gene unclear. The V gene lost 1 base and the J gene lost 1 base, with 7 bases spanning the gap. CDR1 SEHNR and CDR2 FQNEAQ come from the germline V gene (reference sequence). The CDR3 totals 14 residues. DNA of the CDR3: TGTGCCAGCAGCTTAGTAGCCAGCCAAGAGACCCAGTACTTC. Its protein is CASSLVASQETQYF.

CDR3 nucleotide sequence: TGTGCCAGCAGTTCCGGACAGGGGGGCACCGGGGAGCTGTTTTTT. Translation gives CASSSGQGGTGELFF. This chain uses TRBV28 with TRBJ2-2; 10 bases map to TRBD1. Germline assignment: CDR1 MDHEN and CDR2 SYDVKM. The CDR3 totals 15 residues. V dropped 4 bases and J dropped 4; count of bases not matched to a gene: 3.

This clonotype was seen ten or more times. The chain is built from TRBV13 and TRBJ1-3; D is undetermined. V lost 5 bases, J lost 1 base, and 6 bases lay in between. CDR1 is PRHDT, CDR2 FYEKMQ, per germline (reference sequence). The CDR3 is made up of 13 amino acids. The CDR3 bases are TGTGCCAGCAGCCGCCCTTCTGGAAACACCATATATTTT. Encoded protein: CASSRPSGNTIYF.

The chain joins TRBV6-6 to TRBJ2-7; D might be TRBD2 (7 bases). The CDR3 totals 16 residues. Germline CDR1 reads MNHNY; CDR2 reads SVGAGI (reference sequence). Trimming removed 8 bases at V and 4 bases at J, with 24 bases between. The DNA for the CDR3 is TGTGCCAGCGCCCGGGGGCGGGAGCACGTAGAGTACGAGCAGTACTTC. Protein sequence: CASARGREHVEYEQYF.

The CDR3 protein is CASSYSRGTDTQYF. DNA for the CDR3: TGTGCCAGCAGTTACTCGAGGGGCACAGATACGCAGTATTTT. The chain joins TRBV6-2 or TRBV6-3 to TRBJ2-3; weak D call: TRBD2 (5 bases). CDR1 and CDR2 (germline): MNHEY, SVGEGT. V was shortened by 0 bases and J by 1 base, with 5 bases between the two germline ends. This CDR3 has 14 amino acids.

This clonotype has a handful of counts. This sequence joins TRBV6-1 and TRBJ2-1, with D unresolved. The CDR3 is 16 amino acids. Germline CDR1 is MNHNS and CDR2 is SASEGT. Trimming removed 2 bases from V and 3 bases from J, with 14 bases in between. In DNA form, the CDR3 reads TGTGCCAGCAGTGAATTGGTGGCTTTGGGCTACAATGAGCAGTTCTTC. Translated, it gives CASSELVALGYNEQFF.

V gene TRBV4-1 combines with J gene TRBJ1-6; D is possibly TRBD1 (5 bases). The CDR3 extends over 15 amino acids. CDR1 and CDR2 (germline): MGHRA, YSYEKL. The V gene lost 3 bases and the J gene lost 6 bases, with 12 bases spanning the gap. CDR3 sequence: CASSQSGRTNSPLHF. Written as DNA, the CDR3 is TGCGCCAGCAGCCAGTCGGGACGTACTAATTCACCCCTCCACTTT.

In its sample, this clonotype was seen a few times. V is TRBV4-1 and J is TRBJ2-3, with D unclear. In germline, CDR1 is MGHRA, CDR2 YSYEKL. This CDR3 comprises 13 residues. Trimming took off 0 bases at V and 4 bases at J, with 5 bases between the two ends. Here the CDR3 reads CASSQDEADTQYF. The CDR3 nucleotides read TGCGCCAGCAGCCAAGATGAGGCAGATACGCAGTATTTT.

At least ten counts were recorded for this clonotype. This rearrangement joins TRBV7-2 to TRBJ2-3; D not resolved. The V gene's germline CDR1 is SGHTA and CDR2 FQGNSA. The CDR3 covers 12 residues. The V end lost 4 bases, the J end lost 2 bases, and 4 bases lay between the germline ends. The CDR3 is CASSSYTDTQYF. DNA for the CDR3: TGTGCCAGCAGCTCCTACACAGATACGCAGTATTTT.

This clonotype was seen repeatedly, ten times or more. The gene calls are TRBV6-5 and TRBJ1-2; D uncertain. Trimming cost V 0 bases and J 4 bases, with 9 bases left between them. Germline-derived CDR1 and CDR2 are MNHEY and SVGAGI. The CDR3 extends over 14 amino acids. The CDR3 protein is CASSYSGETYGYTF. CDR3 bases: TGTGCCAGCAGTTACTCCGGGGAAACCTATGGCTACACCTTC.

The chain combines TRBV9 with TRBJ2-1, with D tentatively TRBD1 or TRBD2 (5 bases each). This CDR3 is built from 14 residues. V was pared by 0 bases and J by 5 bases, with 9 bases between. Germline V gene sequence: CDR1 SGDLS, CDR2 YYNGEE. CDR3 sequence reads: CASSVVGVHNEQFF. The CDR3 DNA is TGTGCCAGCAGCGTAGTGGGGGTACACAATGAGCAGTTCTTC.

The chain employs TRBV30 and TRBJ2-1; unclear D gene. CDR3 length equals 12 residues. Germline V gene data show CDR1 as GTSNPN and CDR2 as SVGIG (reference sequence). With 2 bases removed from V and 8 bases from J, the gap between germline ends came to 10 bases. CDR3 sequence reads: CAWSQDIHEQFF. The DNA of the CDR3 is TGTGCCTGGAGTCAAGACATCCATGAGCAGTTCTTC.

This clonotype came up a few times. DNA for the CDR3: TGTGCCAGCAGCCGGACAGGGGACTATGGCTACACCTTC. Amino acid sequence: CASSRTGDYGYTF. V is TRBV11-1 and J is TRBJ1-2, with TRBD1 identical over 9 bases. V lost 5 bases to trimming and J lost 3 bases; unmatched junction nucleotides: 1. The CDR3 has 13 amino acids. Germline CDR1 SGHAT, CDR2 FQDESV (reference sequence).

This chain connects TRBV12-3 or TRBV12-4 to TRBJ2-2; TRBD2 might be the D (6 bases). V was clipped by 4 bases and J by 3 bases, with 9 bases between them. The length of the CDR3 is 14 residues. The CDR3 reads CASSSGLHTGELFF. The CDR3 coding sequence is TGTGCCAGCAGTTCGGGACTTCACACCGGGGAGCTGTTTTTT.

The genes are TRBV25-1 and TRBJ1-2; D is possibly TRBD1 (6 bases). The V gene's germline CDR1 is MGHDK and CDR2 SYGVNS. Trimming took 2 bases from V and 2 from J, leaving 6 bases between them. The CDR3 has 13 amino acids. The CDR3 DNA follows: TGTGCCAGCAGTGAAAGGGGGAACTATGGCTACACCTTC. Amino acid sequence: CASSERGNYGYTF.

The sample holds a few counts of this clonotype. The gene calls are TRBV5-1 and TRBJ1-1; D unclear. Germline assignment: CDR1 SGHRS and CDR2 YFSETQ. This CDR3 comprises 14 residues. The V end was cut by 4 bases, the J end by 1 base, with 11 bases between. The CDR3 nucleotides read TGCGCCAGCAGCCCAATCACAACGAACACTGAAGCTTTCTTT. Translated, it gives CASSPITTNTEAFF.

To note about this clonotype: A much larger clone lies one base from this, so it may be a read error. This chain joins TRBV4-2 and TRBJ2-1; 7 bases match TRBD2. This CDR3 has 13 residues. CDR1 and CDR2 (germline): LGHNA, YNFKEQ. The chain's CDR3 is CASSDRASGFCLF. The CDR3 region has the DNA TGTGCCAGCAGCGACCGGGCTAGCGGCTTCTGCCTCTTC.

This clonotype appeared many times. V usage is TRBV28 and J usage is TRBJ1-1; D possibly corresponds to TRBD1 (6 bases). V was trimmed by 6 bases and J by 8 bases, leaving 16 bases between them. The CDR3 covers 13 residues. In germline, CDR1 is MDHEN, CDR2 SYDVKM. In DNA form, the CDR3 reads TGTGCCAGCAGCCTGGGGGCAGGGCGGGAAGCTTTCTTT. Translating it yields CASSLGAGREAFF.

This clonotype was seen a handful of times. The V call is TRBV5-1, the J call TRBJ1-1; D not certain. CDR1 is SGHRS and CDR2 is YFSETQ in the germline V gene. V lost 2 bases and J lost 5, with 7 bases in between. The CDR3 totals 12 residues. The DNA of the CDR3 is TGCGCCAGCAGCTTCTTTGGTACTGAAGCTTTCTTT. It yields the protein CASSFFGTEAFF.